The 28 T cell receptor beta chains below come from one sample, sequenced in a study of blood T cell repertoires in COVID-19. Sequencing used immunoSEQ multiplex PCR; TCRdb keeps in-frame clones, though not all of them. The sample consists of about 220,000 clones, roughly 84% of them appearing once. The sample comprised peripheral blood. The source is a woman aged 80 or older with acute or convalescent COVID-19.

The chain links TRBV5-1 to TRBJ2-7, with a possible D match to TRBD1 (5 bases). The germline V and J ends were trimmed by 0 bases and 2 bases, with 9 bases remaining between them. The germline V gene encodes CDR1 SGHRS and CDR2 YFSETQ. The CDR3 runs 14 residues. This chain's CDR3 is CASSLAGNPYEQYF. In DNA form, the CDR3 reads TGCGCCAGCAGCTTGGCAGGGAATCCCTACGAGCAGTACTTC. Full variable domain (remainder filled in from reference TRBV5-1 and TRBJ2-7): KAGVTQTPRYLIKTRGQQVTLSCSPISGHRSVSWYQQTPGQGLQFLFEYFSETQRNKGNFPGRFSGRQFSNSRSEMNVSTLELGDSALYLCASSLAGNPYEQYFGPGTRLTVT.

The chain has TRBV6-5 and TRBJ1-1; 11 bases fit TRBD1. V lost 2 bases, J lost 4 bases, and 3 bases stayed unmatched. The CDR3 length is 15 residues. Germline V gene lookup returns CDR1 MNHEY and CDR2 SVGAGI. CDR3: CASSYRGTGGTEAFF. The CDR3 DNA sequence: TGTGCCAGCAGTTACCGAGGGACAGGGGGCACTGAAGCTTTCTTT.

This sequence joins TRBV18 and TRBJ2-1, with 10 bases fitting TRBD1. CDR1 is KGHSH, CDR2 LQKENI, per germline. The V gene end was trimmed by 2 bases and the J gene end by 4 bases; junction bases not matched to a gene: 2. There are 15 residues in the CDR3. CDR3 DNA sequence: TGTGCCAGCTCACCAGGACAGGGGGTTTACAATGAGCAGTTCTTC. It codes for CASSPGQGVYNEQFF. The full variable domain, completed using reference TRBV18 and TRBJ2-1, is NAGVMQNPRHLVRRRGQEARLRCSPMKGHSHVYWYRQLPEEGLKFMVYLQKENIIDESGMPKERFSAEFPKEGPSILRIQQVVRGDSAAYFCASSPGQGVYNEQFFGPGTRLTVL.

CDR3 sequence reads: CASSPEALYGYTF. The CDR3 DNA is TGTGCCAGCAGCCCCGAGGCACTCTATGGCTACACCTTC. The genes are TRBV5-4 and TRBJ1-2, with D unclear. V lost 4 bases and J lost 4, with 11 bases in between. The CDR3 extends over 13 amino acids. CDR1 SGHNT and CDR2 YYREEE come from the germline V gene (reference sequence). Variable domain in full (rest from reference TRBV5-4 and TRBJ1-2): ETGVTQSPTHLIKTRGQQVTLRCSSQSGHNTVSWYQQALGQGPQFIFQYYREEENGRGNFPPRFSGLQFPNYSSELNVNALELDDSALYLCASSPEALYGYTFGSGTRLTVV.

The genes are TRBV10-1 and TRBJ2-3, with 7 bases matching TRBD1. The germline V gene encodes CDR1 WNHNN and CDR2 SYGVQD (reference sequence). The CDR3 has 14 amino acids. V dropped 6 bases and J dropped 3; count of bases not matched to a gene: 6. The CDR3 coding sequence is TGCGCCAGCAGGGTAAAGACAGGGACAGATACGCAGTATTTT. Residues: CASRVKTGTDTQYF.

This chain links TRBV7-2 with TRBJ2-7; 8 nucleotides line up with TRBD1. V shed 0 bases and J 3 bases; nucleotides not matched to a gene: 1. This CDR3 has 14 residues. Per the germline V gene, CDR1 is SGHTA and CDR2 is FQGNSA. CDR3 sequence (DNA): TGTGCCAGCAGCTTAGCGGGGACAGGCTACGAGCAGTACTTC. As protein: CASSLAGTGYEQYF.

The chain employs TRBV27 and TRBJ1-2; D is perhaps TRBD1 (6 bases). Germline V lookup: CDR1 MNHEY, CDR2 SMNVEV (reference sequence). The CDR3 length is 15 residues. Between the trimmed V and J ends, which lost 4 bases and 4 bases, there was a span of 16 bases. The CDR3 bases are TGTGCCAGCAGTTCCCGCCCGGACAGCCCCTATGGCTACACCTTC. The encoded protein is CASSSRPDSPYGYTF.

The CDR3 DNA reads TGTGCCAGTAAACCGGGACAGGGAACGAGTGAGCAGTTCTTC. It specifies CASKPGQGTSEQFF. J is TRBJ2-1 and V is TRBV6-5, with TRBD1 matching over 9 bases. The V segment lost 9 bases and the J segment 9 bases; nucleotides outside the gene matches: 12. The germline V gene encodes CDR1 MNHEY and CDR2 SVGAGI. This CDR3 is built from 14 residues.

This CDR3 reads CARSELRELVGTEAFF. The DNA for the CDR3 is TGTGCCAGAAGCGAGCTCCGGGAACTTGTGGGGACTGAAGCTTTCTTT. This chain joins TRBV19 and TRBJ1-1; no reliable D call. Looked up from germline, CDR1 is LNHDA and CDR2 is SQIVND (reference sequence). This CDR3 has 16 residues. V lost 9 bases to trimming and J lost 5 bases, with 25 bases between them.

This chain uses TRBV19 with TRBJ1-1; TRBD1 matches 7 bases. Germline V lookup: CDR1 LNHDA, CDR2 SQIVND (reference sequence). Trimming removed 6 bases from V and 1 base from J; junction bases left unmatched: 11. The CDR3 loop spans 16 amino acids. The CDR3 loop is CASSPRGNLGNTEAFF. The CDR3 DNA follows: TGTGCCAGTAGCCCCAGGGGGAACCTGGGGAACACTGAAGCTTTCTTT.

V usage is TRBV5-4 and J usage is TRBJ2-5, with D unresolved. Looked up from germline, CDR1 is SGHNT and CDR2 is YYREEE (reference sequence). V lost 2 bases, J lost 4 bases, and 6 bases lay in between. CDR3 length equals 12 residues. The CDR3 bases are TGTGCCAGCAGCTTAATCGGAGAGACCCAGTACTTC. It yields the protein CASSLIGETQYF.

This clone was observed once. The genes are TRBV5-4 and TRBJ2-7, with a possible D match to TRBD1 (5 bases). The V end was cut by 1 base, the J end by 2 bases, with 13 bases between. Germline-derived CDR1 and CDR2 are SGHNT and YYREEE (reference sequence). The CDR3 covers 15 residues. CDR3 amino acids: CASSLNGRVTYEQYF. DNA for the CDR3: TGTGCCAGCAGCTTGAATGGCAGGGTAACCTACGAGCAGTACTTC. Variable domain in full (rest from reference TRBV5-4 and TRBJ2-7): ETGVTQSPTHLIKTRGQQVTLRCSSQSGHNTVSWYQQALGQGPQFIFQYYREEENGRGNFPPRFSGLQFPNYSSELNVNALELDDSALYLCASSLNGRVTYEQYFGPGTRLTVT.

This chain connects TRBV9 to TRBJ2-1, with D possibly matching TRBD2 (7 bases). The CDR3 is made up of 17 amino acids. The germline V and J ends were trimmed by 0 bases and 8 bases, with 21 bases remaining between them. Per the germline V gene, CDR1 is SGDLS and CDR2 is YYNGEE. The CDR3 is CASSVGPWGGESDEQFF. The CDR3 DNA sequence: TGTGCCAGCAGCGTAGGTCCCTGGGGGGGCGAATCGGATGAGCAGTTCTTC.

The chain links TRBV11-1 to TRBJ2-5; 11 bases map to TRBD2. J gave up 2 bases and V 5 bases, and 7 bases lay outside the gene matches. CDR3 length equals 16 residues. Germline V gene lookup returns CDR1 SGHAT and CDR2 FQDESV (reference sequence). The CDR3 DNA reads TGTGCCAGCAGCCAGAGTCTAGCGGGGGGTCAAGAGACCCAGTACTTC. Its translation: CASSQSLAGGQETQYF. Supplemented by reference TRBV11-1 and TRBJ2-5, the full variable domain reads EAEVAQSPRYKITEKSQAVAFWCDPISGHATLYWYRQILGQGPELLVQFQDESVVDDSQLPKDRFSAERLKGVDSTLKIQPAELGDSAMYLCASSQSLAGGQETQYFGPGTRLLVL.

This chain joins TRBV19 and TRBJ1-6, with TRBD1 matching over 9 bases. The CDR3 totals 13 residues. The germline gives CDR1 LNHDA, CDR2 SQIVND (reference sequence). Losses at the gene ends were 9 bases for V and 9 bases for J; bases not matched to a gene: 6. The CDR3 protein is CASSGQGGSPLHF. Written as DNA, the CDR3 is TGTGCCAGCTCGGGACAGGGAGGTTCACCCCTCCACTTT.

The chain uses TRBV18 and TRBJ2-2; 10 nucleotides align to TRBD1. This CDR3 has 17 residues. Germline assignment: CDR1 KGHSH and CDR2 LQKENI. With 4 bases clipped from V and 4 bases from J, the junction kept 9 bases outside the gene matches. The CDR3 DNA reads TGTGCCAGCTCACGACCCTCGGGACAGGGGTTCACCGGGGAGCTGTTTTTT. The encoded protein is CASSRPSGQGFTGELFF.

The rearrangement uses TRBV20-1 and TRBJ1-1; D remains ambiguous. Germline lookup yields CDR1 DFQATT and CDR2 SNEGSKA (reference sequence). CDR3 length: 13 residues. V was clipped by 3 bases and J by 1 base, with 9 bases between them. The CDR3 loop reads CSASVRGNTEAFF. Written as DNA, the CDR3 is TGCAGTGCTAGTGTCCGGGGGAACACTGAAGCTTTCTTT.

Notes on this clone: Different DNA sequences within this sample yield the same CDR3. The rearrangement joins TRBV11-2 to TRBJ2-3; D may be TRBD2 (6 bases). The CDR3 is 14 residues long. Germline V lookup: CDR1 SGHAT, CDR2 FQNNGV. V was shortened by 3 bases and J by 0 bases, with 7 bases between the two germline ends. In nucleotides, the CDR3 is TGTGCCAGCAGCTTGGGGACTAGCACAGATACGCAGTATTTT. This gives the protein CASSLGTSTDTQYF.

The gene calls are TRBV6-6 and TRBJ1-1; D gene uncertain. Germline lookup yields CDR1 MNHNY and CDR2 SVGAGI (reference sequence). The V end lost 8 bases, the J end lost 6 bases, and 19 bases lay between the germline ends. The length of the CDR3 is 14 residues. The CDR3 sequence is CASAWSVGLPEAFF. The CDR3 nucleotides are TGTGCCAGCGCCTGGTCGGTAGGACTCCCTGAAGCTTTCTTT.

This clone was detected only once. CDR3 sequence: CAISPPRGLNTEAFF. In DNA, the CDR3 is TGTGCCATCAGTCCCCCGAGGGGGCTGAACACTGAAGCTTTCTTT. The V call is TRBV10-3, the J call TRBJ1-1, with TRBD1 identical over 7 bases. The CDR3 loop spans 15 amino acids. The trim removed 5 bases at V and 0 bases at J, leaving 6 bases unmatched. Germline V gene data show CDR1 as ENHRY and CDR2 as SYGVKD.

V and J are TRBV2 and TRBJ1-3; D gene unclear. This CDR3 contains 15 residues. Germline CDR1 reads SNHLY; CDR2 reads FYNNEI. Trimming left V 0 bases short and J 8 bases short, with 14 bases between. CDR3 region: CASSEATRLGDTIYF. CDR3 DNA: TGTGCCAGCAGTGAAGCAACGAGACTCGGGGACACCATATATTTT.

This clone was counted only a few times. The CDR3 sequence is CASSRQGGAFF. The CDR3 DNA follows: TGTGCCAGCAGCCGACAGGGGGGAGCTTTCTTT. V is TRBV7-8 and J is TRBJ1-1, with 9 nucleotides matching TRBD1. After removal of 5 bases from V and 10 bases from J, the junction contained 2 bases not matched to a gene. The CDR3 totals 11 residues. Germline CDR1 SGHVS, CDR2 FQNEAQ.

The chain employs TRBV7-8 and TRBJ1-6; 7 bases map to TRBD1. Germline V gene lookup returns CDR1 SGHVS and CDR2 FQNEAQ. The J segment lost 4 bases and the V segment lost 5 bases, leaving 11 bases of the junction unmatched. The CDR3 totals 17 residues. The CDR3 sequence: CASSLGTAYNYNSPLHF. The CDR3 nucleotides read TGTGCCAGCAGCCTTGGGACAGCCTATAATTATAATTCACCCCTCCACTTT.

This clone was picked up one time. CDR3 coding DNA: TGTGCCAGCAGTTACGACAGACAGGCCCGCAACACTGAAGCTTTCTTT. Amino acids: CASSYDRQARNTEAFF. The rearrangement joins TRBV6-6 to TRBJ1-1; D might be TRBD1 (6 bases). V lost 2 bases and J 2 bases, leaving 15 bases between the germline ends. From germline, CDR1 is MNHNY and CDR2 SVGAGI (reference sequence). This CDR3 contains 16 residues.

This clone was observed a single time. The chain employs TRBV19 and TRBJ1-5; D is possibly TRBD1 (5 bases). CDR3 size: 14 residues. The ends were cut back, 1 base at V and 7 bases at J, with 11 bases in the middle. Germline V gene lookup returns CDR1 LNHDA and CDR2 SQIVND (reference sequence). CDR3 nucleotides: TGTGCCAGTAGTATAGGGGGGGATAGGCAGCCCCAGCATTTT. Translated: CASSIGGDRQPQHF.

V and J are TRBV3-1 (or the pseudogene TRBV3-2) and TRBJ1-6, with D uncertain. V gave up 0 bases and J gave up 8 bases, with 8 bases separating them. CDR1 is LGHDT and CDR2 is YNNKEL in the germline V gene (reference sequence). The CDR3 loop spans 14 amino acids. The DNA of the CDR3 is TGTGCCAGCAGCCAAGAGGTCCAGGATTCACCCCTCCACTTT. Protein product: CASSQEVQDSPLHF.

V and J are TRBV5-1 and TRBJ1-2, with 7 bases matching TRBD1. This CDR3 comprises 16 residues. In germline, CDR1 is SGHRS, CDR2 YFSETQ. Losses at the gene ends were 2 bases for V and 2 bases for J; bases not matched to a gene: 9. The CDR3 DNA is TGCGCCAGCAGCTTAGGCCAAACACAGGGGAACTATGGCTACACCTTC. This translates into CASSLGQTQGNYGYTF.

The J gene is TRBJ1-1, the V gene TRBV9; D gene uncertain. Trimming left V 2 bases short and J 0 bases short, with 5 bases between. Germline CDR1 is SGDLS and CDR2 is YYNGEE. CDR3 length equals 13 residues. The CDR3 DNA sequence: TGTGCCAGCAGCGTTACAATGAACACTGAAGCTTTCTTT. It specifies CASSVTMNTEAFF.